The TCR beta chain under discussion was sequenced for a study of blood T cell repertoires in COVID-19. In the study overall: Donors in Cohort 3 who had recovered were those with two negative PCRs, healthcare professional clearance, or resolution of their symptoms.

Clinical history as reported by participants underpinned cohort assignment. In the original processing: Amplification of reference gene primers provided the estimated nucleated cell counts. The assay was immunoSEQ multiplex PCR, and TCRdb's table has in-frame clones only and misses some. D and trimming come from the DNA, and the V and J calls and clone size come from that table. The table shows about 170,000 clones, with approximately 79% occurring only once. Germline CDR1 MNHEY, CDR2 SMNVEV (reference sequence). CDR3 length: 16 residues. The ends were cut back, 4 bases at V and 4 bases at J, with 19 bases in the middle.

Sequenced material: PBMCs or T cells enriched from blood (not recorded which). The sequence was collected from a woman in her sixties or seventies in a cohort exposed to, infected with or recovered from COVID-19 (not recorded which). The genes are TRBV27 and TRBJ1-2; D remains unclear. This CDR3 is CASSSSTSGEGYGYTF. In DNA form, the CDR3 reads TGTGCCAGCAGTTCAAGTACCTCCGGGGAGGGCTATGGCTACACCTTC.